Listed here is a single T cell receptor beta chain. Antigen: not known. The data were obtained in a study of CD8+CD57+ T cells in acquired aplastic anemia. General study results and limits: Approximately 30 CD8+ CDR3 sequences were shared between patients and controls.

Patients sequenced had flow cytometry evidence of CD8+CD57+ cell expansion. The enrolled patients all had severe acquired aplastic anemia. Patients were therapy-naive when their blood was sampled. Germline V gene lookup returns CDR1 SGHRS and CDR2 YFSETQ. The junction had 6 bases not matched to a gene; V was cut back by 2 bases and J by 7 bases. The CDR3 extends over 16 amino acids. Genomic DNA constituted the template upon which TCR beta VDJ and CDR3 profiling was performed. TCRdb reprocessed the reads via MiXCR and lists one record per CDR3 protein. The data hold 450,000 to 550,000 distinct CDR3 sequences, with around 30% observed a single time.

The V and J genes are TRBV5-1 and TRBJ2-1; TRBD2 agrees at 13 bases. This TCR came from a human donor with aplastic anemia. Sequencing used sorted CD4+, CD8+, or CD8+CD57+ T cells (not recorded which) from PBMCs. Here the CDR3 reads CASSFRGLAGANEQFF. CDR3 sequence (DNA): TGCGCCAGCAGCTTCCGAGGACTAGCGGGAGCTAATGAGCAGTTCTTC. The full variable domain, its missing parts supplied by reference TRBV5-1 and TRBJ2-1, is KAGVTQTPRYLIKTRGQQVTLSCSPISGHRSVSWYQQTPGQGLQFLFEYFSETQRNKGNFPGRFSGRQFSNSRSEMNVSTLELGDSALYLCASSFRGLAGANEQFFGPGTRLTVL.